Described below is a single T cell receptor beta chain sequence and its context. The data stem from a study of CD8+ T cells in alopecia areata. The germline V gene has CDR1 SQVTM and CDR2 ANQGSEA. The CDR3 runs 15 residues. V lost 5 bases, J lost 4 bases, and 6 bases stayed unmatched. Treatment described: oral pan-JAK inhibitor, 5-10 mg twice daily. Punch biopsies of lesional scalp, plus peripheral blood, were taken from alopecia areata patients. RNA, once extracted, was reverse transcribed into cDNA for use as the sequencing template. Clones were read by immunoSEQ multiplex PCR, and TCRdb kept only the in-frame ones, dropping some. The repertoire holds around 150,000 clones, approximately 85% seen once, with 20% to 25% in the top ten.

This sample comprised CD8+ T cells sorted from blood, obtained at week 4, from a patient treated with tofacitinib. This clonotype was sampled from a human donor with alopecia areata. The rearrangement joins TRBV29-1 to TRBJ2-1; TRBD2 aligns across 12 bases. The CDR3 nucleotides are TGCAGCGTTTACCGACTAGCGGGAGAATACAATGAGCAGTTCTTC. Amino acid sequence: CSVYRLAGEYNEQFF.